The 22 T cell receptor beta chains given below trace back to one sample, sequenced in a study of T-cell reconstitution after alpha-beta-depleted transplantation in children. Preparation of the TCRbeta library involved a method that used unique molecular identifiers. TCRdb re-analysed the PCR reads in MiXCR, keeping a single row per CDR3 protein. Here the sample spans more than 500,000 distinct CDR3 sequences, 11% being singletons. Sequencing was performed on PBMCs, mostly from graft donor cells, taken 180 days after TCRalphabeta/CD19-depleted stem cell transplant. Receptor source: a female patient between 2 and 10 years old who had a stem cell transplant for aplastic anemia, so the T cells may come from the graft donor.

This clonotype was observed many times. The chain combines TRBV7-9 with TRBJ1-4; D possibly corresponds to TRBD1 (5 bases). CDR3 size: 14 residues. Trimming removed 2 bases at V and 5 bases at J, with 9 bases between. Germline values: CDR1 SEHNR, CDR2 FQNEAQ (reference sequence). CDR3 sequence (DNA): TGTGCCAGCAGCTTACAGGGTGGGAATGAAAAACTGTTTTTT. As protein: CASSLQGGNEKLFF.

V gene TRBV4-2 combines with J gene TRBJ2-7; TRBD1 matches 7 bases. The germline gives CDR1 LGHNA, CDR2 YNFKEQ. The CDR3 has 17 amino acids. V dropped 2 bases and J dropped 0; count of bases not matched to a gene: 10. The CDR3 protein is CASSQSEGAGSSYEQYF. The CDR3 DNA follows: TGTGCCAGCAGCCAATCCGAGGGGGCAGGGAGCTCCTACGAGCAGTACTTC.

This clonotype was counted a few times. V is TRBV18 and J is TRBJ2-1; D not resolved. Between the trimmed V and J ends, which lost 2 bases and 0 bases, there was a span of 8 bases. Germline CDR1 and CDR2: KGHSH and LQKENI. The CDR3 runs to 15 residues. The CDR3 is CASSPERNSYNEQFF. Written as DNA, the CDR3 is TGTGCCAGCTCACCAGAGCGTAACTCCTACAATGAGCAGTTCTTC.

The J gene is TRBJ2-1, the V gene TRBV6-2 or TRBV6-3, with 13 bases identical to TRBD2. Germline CDR1 reads MNHEY; CDR2 reads SVGEGT. The trim removed 5 bases at V and 11 bases at J, leaving 3 bases unmatched. The CDR3 has 13 residues. In DNA form, the CDR3 reads TGTGCCAGCAGTGGGACTAGCGGGACTAAGCAGTTCTTC. It codes for CASSGTSGTKQFF.

Ten or more counts support this clonotype. The CDR3 DNA reads as TGTGCCAGCAGTTACTCCGGACTGCTCACAGATACGCAGTATTTT. It yields the protein CASSYSGLLTDTQYF. This rearrangement joins TRBV6-2 or TRBV6-3 to TRBJ2-3; a possible D gene is TRBD2 (5 bases). V lost 0 bases to trimming and J lost 2 bases, with 9 bases between them. The CDR3 is 15 amino acids. CDR1 and CDR2 (germline): MNHEY, SVGEGT.

This clonotype was seen at least ten times. This chain links TRBV29-1 with TRBJ1-1; D may be TRBD1 (5 bases). V dropped 4 bases and J dropped 1 base, with 25 bases sitting between them. CDR1 is SQVTM, CDR2 ANQGSEA, per germline. The CDR3 has 18 residues. For the CDR3, the DNA is TGCAGCGTTGGCCTTAAGAACCGACAGACAAAATGGAACACTGAAGCTTTCTTT. It is translated as CSVGLKNRQTKWNTEAFF.

This clonotype was observed at least ten times. The chain links TRBV6-2 or TRBV6-3 to TRBJ2-2; D gene unclear. Trimming cost V 0 bases and J 6 bases, with 2 bases left between them. Germline V gives CDR1 MNHEY, CDR2 SVGEGT. There are 12 residues in the CDR3. Written as DNA, the CDR3 is TGTGCCAGCAGTTACTCGGCCGGGGAGCTGTTTTTT. This codes for CASSYSAGELFF.

The V and J genes are TRBV7-2 and TRBJ2-1; 7 bases map to TRBD1. This CDR3 contains 14 residues. CDR1 SGHTA and CDR2 FQGNSA come from the germline V gene. The V and J ends lost 5 bases and 7 bases, in that order; junction bases with no gene match: 8. Written as DNA, the CDR3 is TGTGCCAGCAGCCGACAGGGCTCGCGAAATGAGCAGTTCTTC. It codes for CASSRQGSRNEQFF.

The J gene is TRBJ1-6, the V gene TRBV7-9; D not resolved. Germline V gene lookup returns CDR1 SEHNR and CDR2 FQNEAQ (reference sequence). Trimming stripped 1 base from V and 10 bases from J, with 11 bases between. The CDR3 runs to 14 residues. Written as DNA, the CDR3 is TGTGCCAGCAGCTTAGGATCTCTCCCCTCACCCCTCCACTTT. This gives the protein CASSLGSLPSPLHF.

This clonotype was seen repeatedly, ten times or more. J is TRBJ2-1 and V is TRBV20-1; perhaps TRBD2 as D (6 bases). The CDR3 length is 14 residues. V was clipped by 5 bases and J by 6 bases, with 17 bases between them. Per the germline V gene, CDR1 is DFQATT and CDR2 is SNEGSKA (reference sequence). The CDR3 spells CSAWDFRNFNEQFF. Here the CDR3 DNA reads TGCAGTGCTTGGGACTTCAGAAATTTCAATGAGCAGTTCTTC.

This clonotype was seen at least ten times. The chain carries TRBV12-3 or TRBV12-4 and TRBJ2-1; tentatively, D is TRBD2 (6 bases). The CDR3 has 14 residues. Trimming cost V 2 bases and J 4 bases, with 9 bases left between them. The CDR3 region is CASSLLLAYNEQFF. The CDR3 DNA follows: TGTGCCAGCAGTTTACTCCTAGCGTACAATGAGCAGTTCTTC.

This sequence joins TRBV3-1 and TRBJ1-1; D gene ambiguous. This CDR3 is built from 14 residues. V lost 5 bases, J lost 1 base, and 11 bases lay in between. Germline V gene sequence: CDR1 LGHDT, CDR2 YNNKEL (reference sequence). The CDR3, as DNA: TGTGCCAGCAGCTGGGCGAGCCCGAACACTGAAGCTTTCTTT. Amino acids: CASSWASPNTEAFF. Combining the CDR3 with reference TRBV3-1 and TRBJ1-1 gives the whole variable domain DTAVSQTPKYLVTQMGNDKSIKCEQNLGHDTMYWYKQDSKKFLKIMFSYNNKELIINETVPNRFSPKSPDKAHLNLHINSLELGDSAVYFCASSWASPNTEAFFGQGTRLTVV.

This chain uses TRBV4-1 with TRBJ2-1; 14 nucleotides line up with TRBD2. The CDR3 is made up of 19 amino acids. The J segment lost 8 bases and the V segment lost 3 bases, leaving 15 bases of the junction unmatched. The V gene's germline CDR1 is MGHRA and CDR2 YSYEKL. CDR3 sequence reads: CASSQDPLTSGRAADEQFF. The DNA of the CDR3 is TGCGCCAGCAGCCAGGACCCTTTGACTAGCGGGAGGGCCGCGGATGAGCAGTTCTTC.

The rearrangement uses TRBV4-3 and TRBJ2-5; D is undetermined. In germline, CDR1 is LGHNA, CDR2 YSLEER. Deletions cut 0 bases from V and 5 bases from J, with 13 bases between. The CDR3 covers 15 residues. The CDR3 region is CASSQDRPSYETQYF. The DNA for the CDR3 is TGCGCCAGCAGCCAAGATCGCCCTAGTTACGAGACCCAGTACTTC.

This clonotype was detected ten times or more. V usage is TRBV5-1 and J usage is TRBJ2-2; D not certain. Germline V gene sequence: CDR1 SGHRS, CDR2 YFSETQ. The ends were cut back, 3 bases at V and 6 bases at J, with 15 bases in the middle. CDR3 length: 15 residues. The CDR3 loop reads CASSSTDNRPGELFF. The CDR3 DNA reads TGCGCCAGCAGCTCCACGGATAATCGACCCGGGGAGCTGTTTTTT.

This clonotype was seen repeatedly, ten times or more. This chain joins TRBV6-1 and TRBJ1-1; 9 nucleotides align to TRBD1. The CDR3 is 17 residues long. The V segment lost 4 bases and the J segment 2 bases; nucleotides outside the gene matches: 11. CDR1 is MNHNS, CDR2 SASEGT, per germline. CDR3 sequence: CASSVSGTGNVNTEAFF. CDR3 DNA sequence: TGTGCCAGCAGTGTGTCCGGGACAGGGAACGTTAACACTGAAGCTTTCTTT.

V usage is TRBV15 and J usage is TRBJ2-3; D might be TRBD2 (6 bases). In germline, CDR1 is LNHNV, CDR2 YYDKDF (reference sequence). This CDR3 region has 14 residues. V lost 9 bases, J lost 0 bases, and 13 bases lay in between. This chain's CDR3 is CATADAGSTDTQYF. CDR3 sequence (DNA): TGTGCCACGGCTGATGCGGGGAGCACAGATACGCAGTATTTT.

The chain employs TRBV27 and TRBJ2-6; maybe TRBD1 (6 bases). V dropped 3 bases and J dropped 2 bases, with 14 bases sitting between them. Per germline, CDR1 MNHEY and CDR2 SMNVEV (reference sequence). CDR3 size: 17 residues. CDR3 sequence reads: CASSFVGGTTGANVLTF. Here the CDR3 DNA reads TGTGCCAGCAGTTTTGTAGGGGGTACGACTGGGGCCAACGTCCTGACTTTC.

This clonotype has just one count. One junction end does not reproduce the germline sequence, and a read error may be involved. The chain employs TRBV27 and TRBJ1-1; D gene ambiguous. The germline V gene encodes CDR1 MNHEY and CDR2 SMNVEV (reference sequence). The CDR3 covers 13 residues. The CDR3 loop is CVSSLLDNTEAFF. CDR3 coding DNA: TGTGTCAGCAGTTTATTGGACAACACTGAAGCTTTCTTT.

The rearrangement links TRBV15 to TRBJ1-2; 7 nucleotides align to TRBD1. This CDR3 has 13 residues. Germline assignment: CDR1 LNHNV and CDR2 YYDKDF (reference sequence). V dropped 1 base and J dropped 7; count of bases not matched to a gene: 3. For the CDR3, the DNA is TGTGCCACCAGCAGAGTTCAGGGGGGTGGCTACACCTTC. It yields the protein CATSRVQGGGYTF.

The CDR3 protein is CASSSAGGAHTGELFF. The CDR3 DNA is TGTGCCAGCAGCTCGGCGGGAGGGGCGCACACCGGGGAGCTGTTTTTT. The chain employs TRBV7-9 and TRBJ2-2, with TRBD2 matching 9 bases. The CDR3 has 16 amino acids. V trimming: 4 bases; J trimming: 3 bases; junction bases outside the gene matches: 6. Germline assignment: CDR1 SEHNR and CDR2 FQNEAQ (reference sequence).

This clonotype was recorded a few times. The rearrangement uses TRBV29-1 and TRBJ2-4; TRBD2 might be the D (6 bases). CDR3 length equals 13 residues. Germline loops: CDR1 SQVTM, CDR2 ANQGSEA. Trimming shortened V by 7 bases and J by 9 bases, and 19 bases separated the two germline ends. CDR3 in DNA: TGCAGCGGGGGGGTGGAGGGCTTGGGCATTCAGTACTTC. Translation gives CSGGVEGLGIQYF.